The 9 T cell receptor beta chains reported below all come from one sample, sequenced in a study of cytomegalovirus exposure and HLA in healthy donors. PCR was performed using 60 Vbeta and 13 Jbeta primers. Generated by immunoSEQ multiplex PCR, the TCRdb table keeps only in-frame clones and is missing some. Of some 200,000 clones in the sample, around four fifths were seen once. Sequenced: PBMCs. Source of these receptors: a woman aged 50 to 60 in good health and CMV-seropositive.

This clone has only a few counts. A far larger clone is a single base away, which makes a read error likely. The rearrangement uses TRBV29-1 and TRBJ2-1; TRBD1 agrees at 7 bases. From germline, CDR1 is SQVTM and CDR2 ANQGSEA. CDR3 size: 15 residues. CDR3 coding DNA: TGCAGCGTTGAAGTGTGGGACAGCTCCTACAATGAGCCGTTCTTC. Protein: CSVEVWDSSYNEPFF.

The chain recombines TRBV18 with TRBJ1-1; maybe TRBD1 (6 bases). V dropped 3 bases and J dropped 1 base, with 15 bases sitting between them. Germline CDR1 is KGHSH and CDR2 is LQKENI. This CDR3 spans 16 amino acids. The chain's CDR3 is CASSPRIKGQNTEAFF. CDR3 sequence (DNA): TGTGCCAGCTCACCCAGAATAAAGGGACAGAACACTGAAGCTTTCTTT.

This rearrangement joins TRBV6-1 to TRBJ1-5; a weak D match, TRBD1 (5 bases). The germline CDR1 and CDR2 sequences are MNHNS and SASEGT. The V end was cut by 2 bases, the J end by 3 bases, with 11 bases between. The CDR3 length is 15 residues. The CDR3 DNA reads TGTGCCAGCAGTGAACTTCGGGGGTCCAATCAGCCCCAGCATTTT. It specifies CASSELRGSNQPQHF.

This clone was counted only a few times. The chain links TRBV5-6 to TRBJ1-5, with a possible D match to TRBD1 (6 bases). The CDR3 is 13 residues long. Germline V lookup: CDR1 SGHDT, CDR2 YYEEEE. V dropped 0 bases and J dropped 9 bases, with 10 bases sitting between them. The CDR3 protein is CASSLVRGGPQHF. The CDR3 DNA reads TGTGCCAGCAGCTTGGTCAGGGGTGGGCCCCAGCATTTT.

The rearrangement joins TRBV18 to TRBJ1-4; D ambiguous. CDR3 size: 15 residues. V was shortened by 2 bases and J by 6 bases, with 13 bases between the two germline ends. Germline CDR1 reads KGHSH; CDR2 reads LQKENI. The CDR3 nucleotides are TGTGCCAGCTCACCAATCGGAGGGCGGGATGAAAAACTGTTTTTT. As protein: CASSPIGGRDEKLFF.

This clone was found a few times. The chain is built from TRBV29-1 and TRBJ2-1; D is unresolved. This CDR3 has 12 amino acids. Trimming stripped 4 bases from V and 4 bases from J, with 8 bases between. The germline CDR1 and CDR2 sequences are SQVTM and ANQGSEA. For the CDR3, the DNA is TGCAGCGTTGGGTTCCTATACAATGAGCAGTTCTTC. This sequence encodes CSVGFLYNEQFF.

J is TRBJ2-3 and V is TRBV5-1, with TRBD2 identical over 8 bases. CDR1 and CDR2 from the germline V gene are SGHRS and YFSETQ. V dropped 4 bases and J dropped 1; count of bases not matched to a gene: 2. The CDR3 extends over 14 amino acids. In DNA form, the CDR3 reads TGCGCCAGCAGCCCGCGGGGGGGCACAGATACGCAGTATTTT. Encoded protein: CASSPRGGTDTQYF.

The chain is built from TRBV7-9 and TRBJ2-2; 11 bases map to TRBD1. The CDR3 has 15 amino acids. J was trimmed by 4 bases and V by 8 bases; bases with no gene match: 6. The germline gives CDR1 SEHNR, CDR2 FQNEAQ (reference sequence). CDR3 sequence: CASLGTGGSTGELFF. As DNA, the CDR3 is TGTGCCAGCCTGGGGACAGGGGGGAGCACCGGGGAGCTGTTTTTT.

The genes are TRBV5-4 and TRBJ1-2, with D tentatively TRBD1 (5 bases). The CDR3 covers 14 residues. In germline, CDR1 is SGHNT, CDR2 YYREEE (reference sequence). Trimming stripped 2 bases from V and 6 bases from J, with 14 bases between. In DNA form, the CDR3 reads TGTGCCAGCAGCTTTTCGCCAGGGTACAATGGCTACACCTTC. This codes for CASSFSPGYNGYTF. The whole variable domain, filled in from reference TRBV5-4 and TRBJ1-2, reads ETGVTQSPTHLIKTRGQQVTLRCSSQSGHNTVSWYQQALGQGPQFIFQYYREEENGRGNFPPRFSGLQFPNYSSELNVNALELDDSALYLCASSFSPGYNGYTFGSGTRLTVV.